Detailed here is one TCR beta chain. The clone's antigen remains unknown. No base qualities exist here, and no much larger clone lies one base off it. The sample belongs to a study of T cell responses to AZD1222 COVID-19 vaccine (dated by TCRdb to the early 2020s). For the study in its entirety: AZD1222 recipients with second doses at about 4 weeks or about 12 weeks were pooled, because spike-specific TCR depth and breadth did not differ between schedules. A total of 230 to 250 trial participants underwent TCR sequencing, of whom around 200 received two doses of AZD1222 and about 26 received two doses of the MenACWY control vaccine. Trial participants were enrolled by age into subgroups of 18-55, 56-69 and 70-plus years, and around 150, 28 and 57 TCR-sequenced participants, respectively, were included in these subgroups.

CDR1 and CDR2 are read off the germline V gene (reference sequence) as WNHNN and SYGVQD. Taken from cysteine to phenylalanine, the CDR3 has 14 residues. Kept here is only the CDR3 DNA, which spans 42 bases and is read in frame from base 1. Trimming takes 3 bases from V and 0 bases from J, and the germline ends sit 5 bases apart. What the study reported, not specific to this receptor: The 56-69-year group was small, and its depth increase did not reach significance, likely because of low power. Nearly half of unique spike-specific TCRs reportedly recognized epitopes outside regions mutated in the B.1.351 and B.1.1.7 variants. Spike-specific TCR breadth and depth rose significantly after two AZD1222 doses compared with day 0 and with MenACWY recipients. Because no day 14 peak-response samples were available, repertoires were characterized only after the peak T cell response. Most participants were white British and females outnumbered males, and the authors suggested that clonal diversity may have been underestimated. Only six or seven AZD1222 recipients were SARS-CoV-2 seropositive at baseline, limiting conclusions about previously exposed vaccinees. The vaccine-associated CD4 TCRs covered the entire spike protein, and the dominant responses fell in regions 160-218 and 743-854.

This specimen's time point label, interpreted: baseline before first vaccination. Vaccinee samples came from UK trials COV001 and COV002, including a single-blind randomized controlled phase 2/3 trial of AZD1222 (ChAdOx1 nCoV-19) in healthy adults. For TCRbeta chain sequencing, PBMC samples were collected from trial participants at day 0 and at day 28 after the second dose. The CDR3 regions of human TCRbeta chains were analyzed by immunosequencing. The original pipeline was this. TCRs in the repertoires were compared against a reference library of SARS-CoV-2-specific TCRs that had been generated with the MIRA antigen-specificity platform. Breadth was defined as the fraction of unique TCRs that were SARS-CoV-2-associated. Depth was defined as the fraction of total T cells that were SARS-CoV-2-associated. Each spike-specific TCR was assigned to its reactive spike region and to a CD4 or CD8 class using the MIRA data. Log10-transformed breadth and depth values were compared by one-way ANOVA with Sidak's multiple comparisons tests. Imported from immuneACCESS, the table was reduced by TCRdb to in-frame sequences with V and J called. These copies leave out some clones; in studies compared against another copy, an unresolved V gene accounts for under half, and the cause of the remainder is not known. V and J calls and clone size are given by that table; D and trimming were obtained from the DNA. The sample table contains about 170,000 clones; only one count was recorded for roughly 93% of them. About 3.9% of the sample is taken by the ten largest.

Rearrangement joined TRBV10-1 to TRBJ1-4; the D gene assignment is ambiguous. The sequences come from peripheral blood, collected on day 0 of AZD1222 vaccination. This TCR came from an adult in good health. The nucleotide sequence is TGCGCCAGCAGTGATTTTGCAACTAATGAAAAACTGTTTTTT. It translates to CASSDFATNEKLFF.